This T cell receptor (beta chain) derives from a study of molecular identifiers for immune sequencing clone quantification. Using its own MiXCR run on the PCR reads, TCRdb lists one record per CDR3 protein. The table has 97,000 or so distinct CDR3 sequences, less than 35% seen once. This clonotype was seen a few times. V lost 3 bases and J 0 bases, leaving 5 bases between the germline ends. The germline V gene encodes CDR1 MDHEN and CDR2 SYDVKM. This CDR3 region has 13 residues. Sample: naive CD8+ T cells from blood, with Jurkat cell RNA spiked in. The subset is: FACS-sorted CD8+CD4-CCR7+CD45RA+ naive T cells. This TCR was recovered from a human donor in good health. Some libraries in this study had Jurkat cell RNA spiked in. This chain joins TRBV28 and TRBJ2-5; the D is unclear. CDR3 sequence (DNA): TGTGCCAGCAGTTTCCGGGACCAAGAGACCCAGTACTTC. Translation gives CASSFRDQETQYF.